The 18 T cell receptor beta chains in this list originate from one sample, sequenced in a study of radiotherapy plus CTLA-4 blockade in lung cancer. Clones were sequenced by immunoSEQ multiplex PCR, and TCRdb holds only the in-frame ones, with some missing. The data hold tens of thousands of clones, with 77% observed a single time. The sequencing here drew on peripheral blood, taken from a patient treated with radiotherapy plus ipilimumab. The receptors derive from a human donor with non-small cell lung cancer that progressed on radiotherapy plus ipilimumab.

CDR3 loop: CASSSSRFTGATTGEQYF. The CDR3, as DNA: TGTGCCAGCAGTTCCTCACGTTTTACAGGGGCTACTACGGGGGAGCAGTACTTC. This chain joins TRBV28 and TRBJ2-7; 7 bases map to TRBD1. Germline CDR1 and CDR2: MDHEN and SYDVKM. The V and J ends lost 4 bases and 7 bases, in that order; junction bases with no gene match: 22. The CDR3 runs 18 residues. Full variable domain (rest looked up from reference TRBV28 and TRBJ2-7): DVKVTQSSRYLVKRTGEKVFLECVQDMDHENMFWYRQDPGLGLRLIYFSYDVKMKEKGDIPEGYSVSREKKERFSLILESASTNQTSMYLCASSSSRFTGATTGEQYFGPGTRLTVT.

This clone came up once. The V and J genes are TRBV11-3 and TRBJ2-1; D is ambiguous. The germline CDR1 and CDR2 sequences are SGHNT and YENEEA. There are 13 residues in the CDR3. V was shortened by 0 bases and J by 5 bases, with 5 bases between the two germline ends. CDR3 region: CASSLEENNEQFF. CDR3 in DNA: TGTGCCAGCAGCTTAGAAGAAAACAATGAGCAGTTCTTC. The entire variable domain, with the rest obtained from reference TRBV11-3 and TRBJ2-1, is as follows: EAGVVQSPRYKIIEKKQPVAFWCNPISGHNTLYWYLQNLGQGPELLIRYENEEAVDDSQLPKDRFSAERLKGVDSTLKIQPAELGDSAVYLCASSLEENNEQFFGPGTRLTVL.

J is TRBJ1-1 and V is TRBV19, with TRBD1 matching 7 bases. The germline gives CDR1 LNHDA, CDR2 SQIVND (reference sequence). The trim removed 5 bases at V and 7 bases at J, leaving 4 bases unmatched. This CDR3 is 12 amino acids long. CDR3 coding DNA: TGTGCCAGTAGTGTTTACAGGGGTGAAGCTTTCTTT. Its protein product is CASSVYRGEAFF.

The chain is built from TRBV5-4 and TRBJ2-3; 10 bases fit TRBD2. The CDR3 totals 14 residues. V was pared by 5 bases and J by 6 bases, with 6 bases of the junction left unmatched. Looked up from germline, CDR1 is SGHNT and CDR2 is YYREEE (reference sequence). In nucleotides, the CDR3 is TGTGCCAGCAGTTCGAGCGGGGGGGAGGATACGCAGTATTTT. Its translation: CASSSSGGEDTQYF.

This clone was seen a few times. The chain couples TRBV5-8 to TRBJ2-5; either TRBD1 or TRBD2 may fit D (5 bases each). The CDR3 runs to 14 residues. Per germline, CDR1 SGHTS and CDR2 YDEGEE. V was clipped by 4 bases and J by 2 bases, with 12 bases between them. The CDR3 bases are TGTGCCAGCAGCCCTCGTTGGGGGCAAGAGACCCAGTACTTC. Translation: CASSPRWGQETQYF.

The genes are TRBV29-1 and TRBJ2-5, with D tentatively TRBD1 (6 bases). Germline lookup yields CDR1 SQVTM and CDR2 ANQGSEA. Between the trimmed V and J ends, which lost 4 bases and 5 bases, there was a span of 14 bases. The CDR3 extends over 13 amino acids. DNA for the CDR3: TGCAGCGTTGTGTTCCAGGGGTCTGAGACCCAGTACTTC. Translating gives CSVVFQGSETQYF.

This chain connects TRBV11-2 to TRBJ2-7; D gene unclear. Germline values: CDR1 SGHAT, CDR2 FQNNGV. V dropped 5 bases and J dropped 2 bases, with 10 bases sitting between them. The CDR3 runs 13 residues. The CDR3, as DNA: TGTGCCAGCAGCCCCAACAATCCCTACGAGCAGTACTTC. It specifies CASSPNNPYEQYF.

The genes are TRBV6-1 and TRBJ2-1; TRBD1 matches at 12 bases. Germline CDR1 MNHNS, CDR2 SASEGT. The V segment lost 6 bases and the J segment 7 bases; nucleotides outside the gene matches: 4. CDR3 length: 14 amino acids. The CDR3 DNA follows: TGTGCCAGCAGAGGGACAGGGGGCATGAATGAGCAGTTCTTC. Translation gives CASRGTGGMNEQFF.

The chain carries TRBV4-3 and TRBJ2-3, with TRBD2 matching over 8 bases. The V and J ends lost 7 bases and 2 bases, in that order; junction bases with no gene match: 11. CDR3 length equals 16 residues. Germline CDR1 is LGHNA and CDR2 is YSLEER. The CDR3 coding sequence is TGCGCCAGCACCCCGGCGAGCGGGGGATCCACAGATACGCAGTATTTT. Its protein is CASTPASGGSTDTQYF.

The chain links TRBV15 to TRBJ2-5; D uncertain. Trimming pared 4 bases from V and 2 bases from J, leaving 5 bases between. Germline V gene data show CDR1 as LNHNV and CDR2 as YYDKDF (reference sequence). The CDR3 sequence is 12 residues long. In DNA form, the CDR3 reads TGTGCCACCAGCACCCATCAAGAGACCCAGTACTTC. It translates to CATSTHQETQYF.

This rearrangement joins TRBV10-3 to TRBJ2-1, with 14 bases fitting TRBD2. V was clipped by 6 bases and J by 6 bases; unmatched bases: 1. Germline-derived CDR1 and CDR2 are ENHRY and SYGVKD. The CDR3 runs to 14 residues. CDR3 region: CAIRGTSGSNEQFF. In DNA form, the CDR3 reads TGTGCCATCAGGGGGACTAGCGGGAGCAATGAGCAGTTCTTC.

The CDR3 sequence: CASSLAGKGQYF. As DNA, the CDR3 is TGTGCCAGCAGCTTGGCCGGGAAGGGGCAGTACTTC. V gene TRBV5-4 combines with J gene TRBJ2-7, with a tentative D call TRBD2 (5 bases). V dropped 0 bases and J dropped 9 bases, with 10 bases sitting between them. There are 12 residues in the CDR3. Looked up from germline, CDR1 is SGHNT and CDR2 is YYREEE (reference sequence).

The V call is TRBV28, the J call TRBJ1-1; 7 bases fit TRBD1. This CDR3 has 15 residues. V was pared by 7 bases and J by 2 bases, with 10 bases of the junction left unmatched. Germline loops: CDR1 MDHEN, CDR2 SYDVKM. The CDR3 region is CASTAPGTENTEAFF. The CDR3 bases are TGTGCCAGCACCGCCCCGGGGACAGAAAACACTGAAGCTTTCTTT.

This clone appeared a few times. The V and J genes are TRBV7-8 and TRBJ2-1; 7 bases fit TRBD1. The CDR3 consists of 17 residues. V trimming: 5 bases; J trimming: 4 bases; junction bases outside the gene matches: 14. From germline, CDR1 is SGHVS and CDR2 FQNEAQ. The CDR3 nucleotides read TGTGCCAGCAGCCTCTATTCCGGGACAGCCCGATACAATGAGCAGTTCTTC. It is translated as CASSLYSGTARYNEQFF.

This clone has only a few counts. V gene TRBV5-4 combines with J gene TRBJ1-1; 7 nucleotides match TRBD1. This CDR3 spans 15 amino acids. Germline V lookup: CDR1 SGHNT, CDR2 YYREEE (reference sequence). Germline trimming cut 4 bases from V and 0 bases from J; bases unmatched to any gene: 6. The CDR3: CASSPGTDMNTEAFF. CDR3 in DNA: TGTGCCAGCAGCCCGGGGACAGACATGAACACTGAAGCTTTCTTT.

This chain connects TRBV7-2 to TRBJ1-2, with 9 nucleotides matching TRBD1. With V trimmed by 5 bases and J by 6 bases, 10 bases remained unmatched. Germline assignment: CDR1 SGHTA and CDR2 FQGNSA. The CDR3 sequence is 15 residues long. CDR3 DNA sequence: TGTGCCAGCAGCCAAATGGGACAGGGTGCGAATGGCTACACCTTC. Protein sequence: CASSQMGQGANGYTF.

This chain links TRBV7-8 with TRBJ2-5; TRBD2 might be the D (5 bases). Germline V CDR1 and CDR2: SGHVS, FQNEAQ. V was cut by 5 bases and J by 12 bases, with 19 bases left in between. The CDR3 is made up of 13 amino acids. DNA of the CDR3: TGTGCCAGCAGCGTCACCGCAAGGGAGAACGAGTACTTC. It codes for CASSVTARENEYF.

V usage is TRBV11-2 and J usage is TRBJ1-4; 10 bases map to TRBD1. The CDR3 contains 17 residues. Trimming took 5 bases from V and 3 from J; bases not matched to a gene: 9. Germline V lookup: CDR1 SGHAT, CDR2 FQNNGV. The CDR3 protein is CASSPSKGTGANEKLFF. The DNA for the CDR3 is TGTGCCAGCAGCCCCTCGAAGGGGACAGGGGCTAATGAAAAACTGTTTTTT.